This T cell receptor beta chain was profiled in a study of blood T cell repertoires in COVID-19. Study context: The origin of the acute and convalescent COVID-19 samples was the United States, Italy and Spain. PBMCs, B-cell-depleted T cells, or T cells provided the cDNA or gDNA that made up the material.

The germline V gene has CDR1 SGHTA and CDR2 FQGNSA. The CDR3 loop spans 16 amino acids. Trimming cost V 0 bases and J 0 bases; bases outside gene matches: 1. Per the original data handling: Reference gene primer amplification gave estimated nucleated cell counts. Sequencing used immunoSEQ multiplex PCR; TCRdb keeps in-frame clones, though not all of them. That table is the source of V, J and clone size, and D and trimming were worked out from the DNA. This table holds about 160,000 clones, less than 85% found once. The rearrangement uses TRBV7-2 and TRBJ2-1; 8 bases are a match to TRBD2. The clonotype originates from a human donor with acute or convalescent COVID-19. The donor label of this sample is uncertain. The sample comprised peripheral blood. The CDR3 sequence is CASSLAGTSSYNEQFF. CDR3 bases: TGTGCCAGCAGCTTAGCGGGGACTAGCTCCTACAATGAGCAGTTCTTC. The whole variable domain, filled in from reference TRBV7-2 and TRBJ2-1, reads GAGVSQSPSNKVTEKGKDVELRCDPISGHTALYWYRQSLGQGLEFLIYFQGNSAPDKSGLPSDRFSAERTGGSVSTLTIQRTQQEDSAVYLCASSLAGTSSYNEQFFGPGTRLTVL.